Below, 9 T cell receptor beta chains from the same sample are listed, as sequenced in a study of blood T cell repertoires in COVID-19. Assay used: immunoSEQ multiplex PCR; TCRdb lists only in-frame clones, some missing. The sample shows some 60,000 clones, about three quarters of them seen only once. Material for sequencing was peripheral blood. Receptor source: a man younger than 40 with COVID-19, enrolled during active disease.

This clone was picked up a small number of times. This chain uses TRBV7-2 with TRBJ2-1; 11 positions agree with TRBD2. This CDR3 is built from 16 residues. V lost 3 bases and J lost 4; bases outside the gene matches: 5. CDR1 is SGHTA and CDR2 is FQGNSA in the germline V gene. This CDR3 is CASSLVAGGIYNEQFF. The CDR3 region has the DNA TGTGCCAGCAGCTTGGTAGCGGGGGGGATTTACAATGAGCAGTTCTTC.

The V call is TRBV7-7, the J call TRBJ2-7; 9 nucleotides line up with TRBD1. The length of the CDR3 is 15 residues. V gave up 6 bases and J gave up 4 bases; unmatched junction bases: 10. Germline V gene data show CDR1 as SSHAT and CDR2 as FNYEAQ (reference sequence). DNA for the CDR3: TGTGCCAGCAGTCCCGGGACAGGGAGTCAATACGAGCAGTACTTC. It is translated as CASSPGTGSQYEQYF.

This clone was seen more than once but under ten times. V and J are TRBV11-3 and TRBJ2-7; 12 bases map to TRBD1. The CDR3 sequence is 18 residues long. J gave up 2 bases and V 2 bases, and 10 bases lay outside the gene matches. CDR1 and CDR2 from the germline V gene are SGHNT and YENEEA. The DNA for the CDR3 is TGTGCCAGCAGCTTATATTCGGGACAGGGGGCTGGTACCTACGAGCAGTACTTC. Translating it yields CASSLYSGQGAGTYEQYF.

The chain links TRBV28 to TRBJ2-4; D ambiguous. The CDR3 loop spans 13 amino acids. Trimming cost V 2 bases and J 6 bases, with 8 bases left between them. Germline-derived CDR1 and CDR2 are MDHEN and SYDVKM. CDR3 region: CASSLPSLNIQYF. CDR3 coding DNA: TGTGCCAGCAGTTTACCCTCCCTAAACATTCAGTACTTC.

This clone was seen a handful of times. The V and J genes are TRBV24-1 and TRBJ1-1, with D unresolved. Per the germline V gene, CDR1 is KGHDR and CDR2 is SFDVKD. Trimming took off 6 bases at V and 7 bases at J, with 11 bases between the two ends. The CDR3 spans 12 residues. In nucleotides, the CDR3 is TGTGCCACCAGTACGGGGTGGGGTGAAGCTTTCTTT. Its protein product is CATSTGWGEAFF.

This clone was seen more than once but under ten times. This chain connects TRBV7-6 to TRBJ1-2, with D uncertain. Germline V gene lookup returns CDR1 SGHVS and CDR2 FNYEAQ. V was cut by 3 bases and J by 5 bases, with 19 bases left in between. This CDR3 spans 16 amino acids. CDR3 nucleotides: TGTGCCAGCAGCTTTGGGCCACCCAAGCATGGGTATGGCTACACCTTC. Protein: CASSFGPPKHGYGYTF.

The chain has TRBV6-1 and TRBJ2-6; 9 nucleotides match TRBD2. The V gene end was trimmed by 4 bases and the J gene end by 0 bases; junction bases not matched to a gene: 7. Germline CDR1 reads MNHNS; CDR2 reads SASEGT. The CDR3 totals 18 residues. CDR3 DNA: TGTGCCAGCAGTGGAGGACTAGCGCCAAGCTCTGGGGCCAACGTCCTGACTTTC. Its translation is CASSGGLAPSSGANVLTF.

The chain employs TRBV7-9 and TRBJ1-2, with 9 bases that match TRBD1. The CDR3 spans 15 residues. V lost 5 bases to trimming and J lost 4 bases; unmatched junction nucleotides: 8. Germline V lookup: CDR1 SEHNR, CDR2 FQNEAQ (reference sequence). The CDR3 reads CASSGPDRGLYGYTF. The CDR3 DNA is TGTGCCAGCAGCGGACCGGACAGGGGCCTCTATGGCTACACCTTC.

V usage is TRBV6-5 and J usage is TRBJ2-7; D possibly corresponds to TRBD1 (5 bases). The germline V and J ends were trimmed by 10 bases and 0 bases, with 13 bases remaining between them. This CDR3 has 13 residues. The V gene's germline CDR1 is MNHEY and CDR2 SVGAGI. The CDR3: CATLDTTSYEQYF. The DNA of the CDR3 is TGTGCCACCCTGGACACCACCTCCTACGAGCAGTACTTC.